Below are 30 T cell receptor beta chains sequenced from a single sample in a study of monozygotic twins with inflammatory bowel disease (dated by TCRdb to about 2019). Receptor libraries were prepared by 5' RACE. Sequencing relied on an Illumina HiSeq 2500. After TCRdb reprocessed the reads, each CDR3 protein sequence was kept as one row, without DNA. The sample table on file contains approximately 400,000 distinct CDR3 sequences. The ten largest clones capture roughly 2.5% of the sample. Source material: blood. The receptors originated from a human donor with ulcerative colitis or Crohn's disease, or a healthy co-twin of an affected twin (not recorded which).

The chain carries TRBV29-1 and TRBJ1-6; as DNA is missing, the TRBD1 call by TCRdb cannot be tested. The CDR3 length is 13 residues. Germline V lookup: CDR1 SQVTM, CDR2 ANQGSEA. This CDR3 is CSVADSRNSPLHF. The full variable domain, its missing parts supplied by reference TRBV29-1 and TRBJ1-6, is SAVISQKPSRDICQRGTSLTIQCQVDSQVTMMFWYRQQPGQSLTLIATANQGSEATYESGFVIDKFPISRPNLTFSTLTVSNMSPEDSSIYLCSVADSRNSPLHFGNGTRLTVT.

The chain's CDR3 is CASSLSGYNNEQFF. This chain links TRBV27 with TRBJ2-1. Looked up from germline, CDR1 is MNHEY and CDR2 is SMNVEV (reference sequence). The CDR3 sequence is 14 residues long.

V and J are TRBV7-6 and TRBJ2-7. The CDR3 is made up of 16 amino acids. CDR1 is SGHVS, CDR2 FNYEAQ, per germline. Here the CDR3 reads CASSLESAAGTYEQYF.

The chain uses TRBV29-1 and TRBJ2-7. Germline CDR1 SQVTM, CDR2 ANQGSEA. There are 11 residues in the CDR3. This CDR3 is CSVGHSYEQYF.

CDR3 amino acids: CASSALALGTDTQYF. The V gene is TRBV25-1, the J gene TRBJ2-3; TCRdb calls TRBD2, which cannot be checked without DNA. The CDR3 length is 15 residues. The germline CDR1 and CDR2 sequences are MGHDK and SYGVNS.

The chain combines TRBV11-3 with TRBJ2-1; TCRdb proposes TRBD2, but this gene call is untestable without DNA. CDR3 length: 15 amino acids. Germline assignment: CDR1 SGHNT and CDR2 YENEEA. CDR3 amino acids: CASSWGLAAYNEQFF.

The CDR3 protein is CASSQELGRGAGNEQFF. The J gene is TRBJ2-1, the V gene TRBV3-1; TCRdb names TRBD2, which stays unverified in the absence of DNA. The CDR3 covers 17 residues. Germline loops: CDR1 LGHDT, CDR2 YNNKEL (reference sequence).

The rearrangement uses TRBV12-3 or TRBV12-4 and TRBJ1-4; TCRdb designates TRBD1, a call that cannot be tested without DNA. This CDR3 region has 14 residues. This CDR3 reads CASSLAPLRDRLFF.

This chain uses TRBV4-2 with TRBJ1-5. The CDR3 spans 14 residues. Per germline, CDR1 LGHNA and CDR2 YNFKEQ. CDR3 region: CASSQGTFNQPQHF.

The chain couples TRBV7-2 to TRBJ1-3. The germline V gene has CDR1 SGHTA and CDR2 FQGNSA. The CDR3 contains 17 residues. The CDR3 is CASSLARETTSGNTIYF. Based on the CDR3 plus reference TRBV7-2 and TRBJ1-3, the full variable domain is GAGVSQSPSNKVTEKGKDVELRCDPISGHTALYWYRQSLGQGLEFLIYFQGNSAPDKSGLPSDRFSAERTGGSVSTLTIQRTQQEDSAVYLCASSLARETTSGNTIYFGEGSWLTVV.

The CDR3: CATSPRERDNEQFF. The chain has TRBV10-3 and TRBJ2-1; the TRBD1 assignment by TCRdb is unverifiable without DNA. The length of the CDR3 is 14 residues. Germline assignment: CDR1 ENHRY and CDR2 SYGVKD.

The chain recombines TRBV20-1 with TRBJ2-2; TCRdb's D call, TRBD2, is unchecked because there is no DNA. The V gene's germline CDR1 is DFQATT and CDR2 SNEGSKA (reference sequence). This CDR3 spans 14 amino acids. CDR3 residues: CSARLAGNTGELFF.

This chain uses TRBV6-6 with TRBJ1-6; TCRdb's D call, TRBD1, is unchecked because there is no DNA. The CDR3 extends over 11 amino acids. Germline-derived CDR1 and CDR2 are MNHNY and SVGAGI (reference sequence). The CDR3 sequence: CASRRQRPLHF.

CDR3 protein: CSVEDRATTSYNEQFF. The V and J genes are TRBV29-1 and TRBJ2-1; TCRdb reports TRBD2, a call that lacks DNA to check it against. This CDR3 has 16 amino acids. Germline V CDR1 and CDR2: SQVTM, ANQGSEA.

The genes are TRBV24-1 and TRBJ2-5. Per germline, CDR1 KGHDR and CDR2 SFDVKD. The CDR3 totals 14 residues. CDR3 residues: CATSDFESKETQYF.

CDR3 sequence reads: CASSYGGADTEAFF. The chain couples TRBV6-6 to TRBJ1-1; there is no DNA to check the TCRdb D call of TRBD1. The germline CDR1 and CDR2 sequences are MNHNY and SVGAGI (reference sequence). This CDR3 spans 14 amino acids.

This chain uses TRBV14 with TRBJ1-1. This CDR3 spans 14 amino acids. Germline V gene sequence: CDR1 SGHDN, CDR2 FVKESK. The CDR3 protein is CASSQVRRRAEAFF.

V is TRBV5-1 and J is TRBJ1-4; TCRdb designates TRBD1, a call that cannot be tested without DNA. In germline, CDR1 is SGHRS, CDR2 YFSETQ. The CDR3 extends over 17 amino acids. The CDR3 reads CASTLQGQGAANEKLFF.

The CDR3 sequence: CASSPSVSGANVLTF. The chain carries TRBV3-1 and TRBJ2-6. This CDR3 is built from 15 residues. Germline loops: CDR1 LGHDT, CDR2 YNNKEL (reference sequence).

The chain links TRBV7-9 to TRBJ2-2. The CDR3 length is 13 residues. Germline CDR1 is SEHNR and CDR2 is FQNEAQ (reference sequence). The CDR3 sequence is CASSLAGTGELFF. The full variable domain, with the rest looked up from reference TRBV7-9 and TRBJ2-2, is DTGVSQNPRHKITKRGQNVTFRCDPISEHNRLYWYRQTLGQGPEFLTYFQNEAQLEKSRLLSDRFSAERPKGSFSTLEIQRTEQGDSAMYLCASSLAGTGELFFGEGSRLTVL.

The rearrangement uses TRBV6-2 or TRBV6-3 and TRBJ2-5; absent DNA, TCRdb's TRBD2 call cannot be checked. The germline V gene encodes CDR1 MNHEY and CDR2 SVGEGT. The CDR3 length is 14 residues. CDR3 in amino acids: CASRGLAPAVAQYF.

The chain couples TRBV5-1 to TRBJ1-2; TCRdb's D call of TRBD1 is untestable without DNA. Germline lookup yields CDR1 SGHRS and CDR2 YFSETQ. This CDR3 has 14 residues. The CDR3 is CASSLGPGNYGYTF.

The V and J genes are TRBV2 and TRBJ1-1. This CDR3 region has 14 residues. The V gene's germline CDR1 is SNHLY and CDR2 FYNNEI. CDR3 amino acids: CASSGGGPNTEAFF. The full variable domain, rest sourced from reference TRBV2 and TRBJ1-1, is EPEVTQTPSHQVTQMGQEVILRCVPISNHLYFYWYRQILGQKVEFLVSFYNNEISEKSEIFDDQFSVERPDGSNFTLKIRSTKLEDSAMYFCASSGGGPNTEAFFGQGTRLTVV.

The V call is TRBV20-1, the J call TRBJ2-5; TCRdb designates TRBD1, a call that cannot be tested without DNA. Germline V gene lookup returns CDR1 DFQATT and CDR2 SNEGSKA (reference sequence). This CDR3 spans 14 amino acids. The CDR3 sequence is CSASPGGPKETQYF.

The chain employs TRBV7-2 and TRBJ2-7; TCRdb lists TRBD1, though no DNA is available to test this call. The CDR3 runs to 15 residues. Germline assignment: CDR1 SGHTA and CDR2 FQGNSA. The chain's CDR3 is CASSLEQGATYEQYF.

V usage is TRBV7-8 and J usage is TRBJ2-1; as DNA is missing, the TRBD2 call by TCRdb cannot be tested. Germline V gene data show CDR1 as SGHVS and CDR2 as FQNEAQ. This CDR3 spans 16 amino acids. The CDR3: CASSLVGNTLVDEQFF.

This chain uses TRBV20-1 with TRBJ2-6; the TCRdb D gene call, TRBD1, has no DNA to confirm it. This CDR3 spans 15 amino acids. Germline lookup yields CDR1 DFQATT and CDR2 SNEGSKA (reference sequence). The CDR3 loop reads CSVRDGVPGANVLTF.

V and J are TRBV20-1 and TRBJ2-7; TCRdb names TRBD1, which stays unverified in the absence of DNA. Germline V CDR1 and CDR2: DFQATT, SNEGSKA (reference sequence). The CDR3 is 14 residues long. The CDR3 loop is CSASAGTKSYEQYF.

The chain employs TRBV20-1 and TRBJ2-7; as DNA is missing, the TRBD2 call by TCRdb cannot be tested. This CDR3 contains 13 residues. CDR1 DFQATT and CDR2 SNEGSKA come from the germline V gene (reference sequence). The CDR3 here is CSATSGLGYEQYF.

CDR3 sequence reads: CASSSQVDRSRIQYF. The rearrangement joins TRBV7-9 to TRBJ2-4; absent DNA, TCRdb's TRBD1 call cannot be checked. Germline CDR1 SEHNR, CDR2 FQNEAQ (reference sequence). The CDR3 contains 15 residues.